This TCR beta chain emerged from a study of cytomegalovirus exposure and HLA in healthy donors. Study as a whole: The Caucasian-associated ancestry cluster held 65% to 90% of roughly 370 genotyped donors.

About this clone: What it binds is unknown.

PCR involved 60 Vbeta and 13 Jbeta primers. TCRdb's copy holds only in-frame clones and misses some; the assay was immunoSEQ multiplex PCR. In the table there are about 190,000 clones, about 84% of which are singletons. Notes on the study in general: Within a later analysis, the majority of CMV-associated TCR beta chains appeared HLA-restricted. Follow-up analysis later connected one missense variant in DCLRE1C with trimming of TCR beta V- and J-genes.

This TCR was recovered from a young woman in good health and CMV-seropositive. Sequencing was performed on PBMCs.

The DNA of the CDR3 is TGTGCCAGCAGTTACACCCTGGCGGGGACGGATGGCTACACCTTC. Its protein product is CASSYTLAGTDGYTF. This chain uses TRBV6-6 with TRBJ1-2, with D possibly matching TRBD1 (5 bases). CDR3 size: 15 residues. V lost 2 bases, J lost 6 bases, and 16 bases lay in between. Germline CDR1 and CDR2: MNHNY and SVGAGI (reference sequence).